Below are 8 T cell receptor beta chains sequenced from a single sample in a study of blood T cell repertoires in COVID-19. Clones were read by immunoSEQ multiplex PCR, and TCRdb kept only the in-frame ones, dropping some. The sample has 380,000 or so clones; more than 75% are singletons. Material: PBMCs or T cells enriched from blood (not recorded which). The receptors shown here come from a man aged 30-40 years who had recovered from COVID-19.

This clone was seen a few times. CDR3 nucleotide sequence: TGTGCCAGTAGTCCTGGACTGACTAGCAATCAGCCCCAGCATTTT. It specifies CASSPGLTSNQPQHF. The chain recombines TRBV19 with TRBJ1-5; no clear D. Trimming pared 5 bases from V and 0 bases from J, leaving 11 bases between. Germline CDR1 reads LNHDA; CDR2 reads SQIVND (reference sequence). The CDR3 is made up of 15 amino acids.

This clone appeared a single time. V usage is TRBV2 and J usage is TRBJ1-1; D possibly corresponds to TRBD1 (6 bases). V lost 5 bases and J 6 bases, leaving 13 bases between the germline ends. CDR1 is SNHLY and CDR2 is FYNNEI in the germline V gene. This CDR3 is 13 amino acids long. For the CDR3, the DNA is TGTGCCAGCAGTTTCAACAGGGTCGCTGAAGCTTTCTTT. As protein: CASSFNRVAEAFF.

This chain connects TRBV6-2 or TRBV6-3 to TRBJ2-3, with D perhaps TRBD1 (6 bases). CDR1 is MNHEY, CDR2 SVGEGT, per germline. This CDR3 comprises 16 residues. Trimming removed 4 bases from V and 4 bases from J, with 18 bases in between. CDR3 region: CASSLIKGVGADTQYF. CDR3 in DNA: TGTGCCAGCAGTTTGATAAAGGGGGTTGGGGCAGATACGCAGTATTTT.

CDR3: CASSPGTGGIGQPQHF. DNA for the CDR3: TGCGCCAGCAGCCCGGGGACAGGGGGAATTGGTCAGCCCCAGCATTTT. The gene calls are TRBV5-1 and TRBJ1-5, with 11 bases that match TRBD1. The V gene end was trimmed by 4 bases and the J gene end by 6 bases; junction bases not matched to a gene: 9. The CDR3 has 16 residues. Germline CDR1 reads SGHRS; CDR2 reads YFSETQ.

The chain joins TRBV27 to TRBJ1-5; a weak D match, TRBD1 (5 bases). Germline CDR1 reads MNHEY; CDR2 reads SMNVEV (reference sequence). Deletions cut 6 bases from V and 0 bases from J, with 12 bases between. This CDR3 contains 15 residues. CDR3 protein: CASRLSGGSNQPQHF. The CDR3 coding sequence is TGTGCCAGCAGATTAAGCGGGGGTAGCAATCAGCCCCAGCATTTT.

The chain is built from TRBV3-1 (or the pseudogene TRBV3-2) and TRBJ1-1, with D tentatively TRBD1 (5 bases). The germline CDR1 and CDR2 sequences are LGHDT and YNNKEL (reference sequence). V lost 1 base and J lost 2, with 8 bases in between. The CDR3 is 14 amino acids. CDR3 residues: CASSQVGENTEAFF. In DNA form, the CDR3 reads TGTGCCAGCAGCCAAGTAGGGGAAAACACTGAAGCTTTCTTT.

This chain connects TRBV30 to TRBJ1-3; D is undetermined. Per the germline V gene, CDR1 is GTSNPN and CDR2 is SVGIG (reference sequence). Trimming pared 5 bases from V and 1 base from J, leaving 12 bases between. The CDR3 is 14 amino acids. CDR3 residues: CAWGREGSGNTIYF. In DNA form, the CDR3 reads TGTGCCTGGGGGAGGGAGGGATCTGGAAACACCATATATTTT.

The chain uses TRBV6-5 and TRBJ1-4, with 7 bases lining up with TRBD1. CDR3 length equals 13 residues. The junction had 6 bases not matched to a gene; V was cut back by 6 bases and J by 8 bases. Germline CDR1 MNHEY, CDR2 SVGAGI. CDR3 nucleotide sequence: TGTGCCAGCAGCCCCGACAGGGAAGAAAAACTGTTTTTT. Residues: CASSPDREEKLFF.